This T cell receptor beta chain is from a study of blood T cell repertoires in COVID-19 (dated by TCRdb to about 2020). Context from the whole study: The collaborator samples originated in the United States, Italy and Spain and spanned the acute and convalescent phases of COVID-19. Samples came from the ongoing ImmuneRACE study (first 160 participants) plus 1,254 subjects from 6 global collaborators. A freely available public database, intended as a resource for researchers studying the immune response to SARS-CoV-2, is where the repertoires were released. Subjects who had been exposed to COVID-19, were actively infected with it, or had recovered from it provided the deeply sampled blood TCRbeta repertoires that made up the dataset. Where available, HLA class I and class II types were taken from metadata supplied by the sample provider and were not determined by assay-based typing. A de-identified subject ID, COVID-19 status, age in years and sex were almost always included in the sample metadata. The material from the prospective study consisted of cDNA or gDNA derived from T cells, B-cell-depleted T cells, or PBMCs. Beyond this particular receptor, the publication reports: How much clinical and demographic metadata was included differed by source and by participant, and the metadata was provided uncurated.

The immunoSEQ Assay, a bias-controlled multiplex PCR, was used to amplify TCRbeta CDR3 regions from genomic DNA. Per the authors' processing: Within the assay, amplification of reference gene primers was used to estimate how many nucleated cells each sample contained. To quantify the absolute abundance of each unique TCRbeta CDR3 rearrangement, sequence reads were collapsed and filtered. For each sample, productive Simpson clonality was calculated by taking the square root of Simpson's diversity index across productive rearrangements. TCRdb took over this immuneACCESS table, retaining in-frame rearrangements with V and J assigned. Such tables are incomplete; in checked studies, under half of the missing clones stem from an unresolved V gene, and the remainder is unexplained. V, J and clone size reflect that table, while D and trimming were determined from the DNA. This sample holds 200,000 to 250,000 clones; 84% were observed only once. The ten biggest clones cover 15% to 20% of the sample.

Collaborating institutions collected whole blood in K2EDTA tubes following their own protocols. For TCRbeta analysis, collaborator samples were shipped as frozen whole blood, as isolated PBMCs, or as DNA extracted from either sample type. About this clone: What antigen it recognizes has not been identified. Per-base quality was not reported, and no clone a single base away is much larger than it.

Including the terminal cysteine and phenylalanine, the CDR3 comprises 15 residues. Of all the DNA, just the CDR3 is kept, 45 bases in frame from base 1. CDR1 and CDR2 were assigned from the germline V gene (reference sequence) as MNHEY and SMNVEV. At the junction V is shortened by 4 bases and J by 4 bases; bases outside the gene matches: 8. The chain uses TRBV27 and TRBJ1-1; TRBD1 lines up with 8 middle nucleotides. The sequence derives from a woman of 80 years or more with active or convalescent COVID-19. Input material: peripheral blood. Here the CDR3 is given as CASSSDRGRGTEAFF. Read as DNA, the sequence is TGTGCCAGCAGTTCTGACAGGGGACGGGGCACTGAAGCTTTCTTT.